A single sample is the source of the 30 T cell receptor beta chains below, sequenced in a study of PD-L1 blockade in urothelial cancer. The sample's time point: peripheral blood 6 weeks after treatment start. Sequencing used immunoSEQ multiplex PCR; TCRdb keeps in-frame clones, though not all of them. The repertoire holds about 40,000 clones, with around four fifths as singletons. The source was PBMCs, collected around atezolizumab (anti-PD-L1) treatment. All receptors come from a man between 35 and 55 years old with urothelial cancer.

This clone occurred a few times. This chain connects TRBV29-1 to TRBJ1-3, with TRBD1 matching over 9 bases. The CDR3 runs to 17 residues. V was pared by 1 base and J by 0 bases, with 7 bases of the junction left unmatched. From germline, CDR1 is SQVTM and CDR2 ANQGSEA. The DNA for the CDR3 is TGCAGCGTTGAAGCCTCCGGGACAGGGAACTCTGGAAACACCATATATTTT. Translation gives CSVEASGTGNSGNTIYF.

V usage is TRBV28 and J usage is TRBJ1-5; TRBD1 aligns across 8 bases. The CDR3 is 18 residues long. The germline gives CDR1 MDHEN, CDR2 SYDVKM. J was trimmed by 0 bases and V by 0 bases; bases with no gene match: 7. The CDR3 DNA reads TGTGCCAGCAGTTTATGGTCAGGGGGCGTCTATAGCAATCAGCCCCAGCATTTT. It is translated as CASSLWSGGVYSNQPQHF.

The CDR3 loop is CASGLSYGGAFF. The CDR3 DNA sequence: TGTGCTAGTGGTTTGTCCTACGGGGGAGCTTTCTTT. V and J are TRBV12-5 and TRBJ1-1, with D maybe TRBD1 (5 bases). Per the germline V gene, CDR1 is LGHNT and CDR2 is FRNRAP. Trimming removed 2 bases from V and 10 bases from J, with 11 bases in between. The CDR3 loop spans 12 amino acids. Full variable domain (rest looked up from reference TRBV12-5 and TRBJ1-1): DARVTQTPRHKVTEMGQEVTMRCQPILGHNTVFWYRQTMMQGLELLAYFRNRAPLDDSGMPKDRFSAEMPDATLATLKIQPSEPRDSAVYFCASGLSYGGAFFGQGTRLTVV.

This clone was observed a single time. The CDR3 sequence is CASWGTVTTNEKLFF. In nucleotides, the CDR3 is TGTGCCAGCTGGGGGACAGTGACAACTAATGAAAAACTGTTTTTT. The gene calls are TRBV28 and TRBJ1-4; TRBD1 matches 7 bases. Germline lookup yields CDR1 MDHEN and CDR2 SYDVKM. The J segment lost 0 bases and the V segment lost 8 bases, leaving 6 bases of the junction unmatched. This CDR3 contains 15 residues.

This chain links TRBV6-1 with TRBJ2-1, with D perhaps TRBD1 (5 bases). Germline V gene lookup returns CDR1 MNHNS and CDR2 SASEGT. This CDR3 region has 12 residues. V lost 8 bases, J lost 8 bases, and 13 bases lay in between. This CDR3 reads CASSHGAYEQFF. The CDR3 nucleotides are TGTGCCAGCTCCCATGGGGCGTATGAGCAGTTCTTC.

This clone has more than one count but fewer than ten. The J gene is TRBJ2-1, the V gene TRBV27; tentative D call: TRBD1 (6 bases). Trimming removed 6 bases at V and 7 bases at J, with 22 bases between. The CDR3 sequence is 16 residues long. The germline V gene has CDR1 MNHEY and CDR2 SMNVEV (reference sequence). This chain's CDR3 is CASSPAQGGFQNEQFF. Here the CDR3 DNA reads TGTGCCAGCAGCCCAGCACAGGGCGGGTTTCAGAATGAGCAGTTCTTC.

This clone was picked up a small number of times. J is TRBJ1-4 and V is TRBV9; D is unresolved. This CDR3 spans 15 amino acids. CDR1 is SGDLS, CDR2 YYNGEE, per germline. V dropped 3 bases and J dropped 6 bases, with 15 bases sitting between them. The CDR3 nucleotides read TGTGCCAGCAGCGATAGTGTAAGCGGGGATGAAAAACTGTTTTTT. Protein product: CASSDSVSGDEKLFF.

The chain carries TRBV4-1 and TRBJ2-7, with 13 bases fitting TRBD2. The CDR3 is 18 amino acids. The ends lost 2 bases at V and 0 bases at J; junction bases unmatched: 7. The germline CDR1 and CDR2 sequences are MGHRA and YSYEKL. In nucleotides, the CDR3 is TGCGCCAGCAGCCAACCGGGACTAGCGGGATCCAGCTCCTACGAGCAGTACTTC. This codes for CASSQPGLAGSSSYEQYF.

The genes are TRBV19 and TRBJ2-2; TRBD2 matches at 9 bases. This CDR3 has 17 residues. J was trimmed by 2 bases and V by 4 bases; bases with no gene match: 8. Germline V CDR1 and CDR2: LNHDA, SQIVND (reference sequence). CDR3: CASSRREGRGNTGELFF. DNA of the CDR3: TGTGCCAGTAGTAGGCGGGAGGGCCGAGGAAACACCGGGGAGCTGTTTTTT.

The chain joins TRBV7-9 to TRBJ2-2, with TRBD2 identical over 8 bases. The CDR3 covers 15 residues. Germline V gives CDR1 SEHNR, CDR2 FQNEAQ (reference sequence). V lost 2 bases to trimming and J lost 4 bases; unmatched junction nucleotides: 3. The CDR3 DNA is TGTGCCAGCAGCTTATCTAGCGGGTCCACCGGGGAGCTGTTTTTT. Translated, it gives CASSLSSGSTGELFF. Full variable domain (missing parts from reference TRBV7-9 and TRBJ2-2): DTGVSQNPRHKITKRGQNVTFRCDPISEHNRLYWYRQTLGQGPEFLTYFQNEAQLEKSRLLSDRFSAERPKGSFSTLEIQRTEQGDSAMYLCASSLSSGSTGELFFGEGSRLTVL.

The chain recombines TRBV4-2 with TRBJ2-3; 9 nucleotides match TRBD2. CDR3 size: 17 residues. Trimming took 1 base from V and 5 from J; bases not matched to a gene: 10. Germline V gene data show CDR1 as LGHNA and CDR2 as YNFKEQ. The CDR3 nucleotides are TGTGCCAGCAGCCAAGTCATTGGCGGGAGGGACGGAGATACGCAGTATTTT. This encodes CASSQVIGGRDGDTQYF.

V is TRBV9 and J is TRBJ1-1; TRBD1 is a possible D gene (5 bases). The CDR3 contains 17 residues. The ends were cut back, 1 base at V and 3 bases at J, with 19 bases in the middle. Germline V gives CDR1 SGDLS, CDR2 YYNGEE. The CDR3 nucleotides read TGTGCCAGCAGCGTAAACCCGAACAGGCTAGAGGACACTGAAGCTTTCTTT. Translating gives CASSVNPNRLEDTEAFF.

The chain has TRBV29-1 and TRBJ2-5; 10 positions agree with TRBD1. Germline V gene sequence: CDR1 SQVTM, CDR2 ANQGSEA. This CDR3 comprises 15 residues. V was pared by 5 bases and J by 5 bases, with 11 bases of the junction left unmatched. CDR3 nucleotides: TGCAGCGTTACCGGACAGGGGGGGGGTTGGGAGACCCAGTACTTC. Amino acid sequence: CSVTGQGGGWETQYF.

The CDR3 is CASSSTGTGEQYF. The CDR3 DNA follows: TGTGCCAGCAGCTCCACAGGGACGGGCGAGCAGTACTTC. The V gene is TRBV5-6, the J gene TRBJ2-7, with D perhaps TRBD1 (6 bases). The CDR3 sequence is 13 residues long. Germline lookup yields CDR1 SGHDT and CDR2 YYEEEE. V was trimmed by 3 bases and J by 6 bases, leaving 13 bases between them.

This rearrangement joins TRBV4-2 to TRBJ2-1; 10 bases map to TRBD2. This CDR3 is 19 amino acids long. V dropped 5 bases and J dropped 1; count of bases not matched to a gene: 14. The germline V gene has CDR1 LGHNA and CDR2 YNFKEQ. CDR3 protein: CASSDEPLGAGGSYNEQFF. DNA for the CDR3: TGTGCCAGCAGCGATGAACCCCTGGGAGCGGGAGGGTCCTACAATGAGCAGTTCTTC.

This clone has more than one count but fewer than ten. The V call is TRBV4-1, the J call TRBJ1-2; 7 positions match TRBD1. The CDR3 contains 13 residues. V lost 4 bases to trimming and J lost 10 bases; unmatched junction nucleotides: 9. Per the germline V gene, CDR1 is MGHRA and CDR2 is YSYEKL. CDR3 in amino acids: CASSPGLQGNYTF. The CDR3 DNA reads as TGCGCCAGCAGCCCGGGATTACAGGGGAACTACACCTTC.

The chain links TRBV11-3 to TRBJ2-2; D might be TRBD2 (5 bases). Looked up from germline, CDR1 is SGHNT and CDR2 is YENEEA. Trimming took 5 bases from V and 1 from J, leaving 11 bases between them. The CDR3 loop spans 15 amino acids. CDR3 loop: CASSGTGKNTGELFF. In DNA, the CDR3 is TGTGCCAGCAGCGGAACGGGGAAGAACACCGGGGAGCTGTTTTTT.

The chain employs TRBV15 and TRBJ1-2; D is perhaps TRBD1 (5 bases). Deletions cut 3 bases from V and 2 bases from J, with 19 bases between. The germline V gene has CDR1 LNHNV and CDR2 YYDKDF (reference sequence). The CDR3 is 17 amino acids. In DNA, the CDR3 is TGTGCCACCAGCAGCGCTCGCCAGGGACTTCGGAACTATGGCTACACCTTC. Encoded protein: CATSSARQGLRNYGYTF.

The V and J genes are TRBV28 and TRBJ1-3, with D possibly matching TRBD1 (6 bases). Trimming removed 8 bases from V and 2 bases from J, with 13 bases in between. The CDR3 is 14 amino acids. Germline V lookup: CDR1 MDHEN, CDR2 SYDVKM. The DNA for the CDR3 is TGTGCCAGCGTCGGGGGGCGGGCTGGAAACACCATATATTTT. Translating it yields CASVGGRAGNTIYF.

J is TRBJ1-5 and V is TRBV19; D ambiguous. V lost 3 bases and J lost 7, with 19 bases in between. The CDR3 sequence is 16 residues long. CDR1 LNHDA and CDR2 SQIVND come from the germline V gene (reference sequence). Here the CDR3 DNA reads TGTGCCAGTAGTATCCGTTGGACTCTGGAACGGCAGCCCCAGCATTTT. It specifies CASSIRWTLERQPQHF.

The chain is built from TRBV5-1 and TRBJ2-7; D is perhaps TRBD2 (6 bases). The CDR3 contains 15 residues. Germline CDR1 reads SGHRS; CDR2 reads YFSETQ. The ends were cut back, 4 bases at V and 2 bases at J, with 16 bases in the middle. In nucleotides, the CDR3 is TGCGCCAGCAGCCCCCAAGGTGGAGGGACCTACGAGCAGTACTTC. Protein: CASSPQGGGTYEQYF.

This clone was observed a single time. J is TRBJ1-4 and V is TRBV7-9, with D maybe TRBD1 (5 bases). The CDR3 contains 13 residues. In germline, CDR1 is SEHNR, CDR2 FQNEAQ (reference sequence). V was cut by 8 bases and J by 7 bases, with 14 bases left in between. The CDR3, as DNA: TGTGCCAGCGGGGGACGCGGGGGTGAAAAACTGTTTTTT. It specifies CASGGRGGEKLFF.

The chain uses TRBV5-1 and TRBJ2-4, with no clear D. Deletions cut 4 bases from V and 2 bases from J, with 13 bases between. CDR3 length: 15 residues. In germline, CDR1 is SGHRS, CDR2 YFSETQ. The CDR3 here is CASSATTGSKNIQYF. The CDR3 bases are TGCGCCAGCAGCGCTACCACTGGTTCCAAAAACATTCAGTACTTC.

This clone was seen a handful of times. This sequence joins TRBV7-6 and TRBJ2-1; the match to TRBD1 covers 9 bases. V shed 0 bases, J shed 6 bases, and the junction held 6 bases outside the gene matches. Germline V gene sequence: CDR1 SGHVS, CDR2 FNYEAQ. The CDR3 length is 16 residues. CDR3 sequence: CASSLAPGTGTNEQFF. CDR3 nucleotide sequence: TGTGCCAGCAGCTTAGCCCCCGGGACAGGGACCAATGAGCAGTTCTTC.

The rearrangement uses TRBV7-9 and TRBJ2-5; 7 nucleotides match TRBD1. The CDR3 is 14 amino acids. Trimming at V came to 4 bases and at J to 2 bases, leaving 4 bases not matched to a gene. CDR1 and CDR2 from the germline V gene are SEHNR and FQNEAQ (reference sequence). The DNA for the CDR3 is TGTGCCAGCAGCTGGACAGGAGTACAAGAGACCCAGTACTTC. Translation: CASSWTGVQETQYF.

This chain links TRBV7-3 with TRBJ1-1, with TRBD1 matching 9 bases. The junction had 8 bases not matched to a gene; V was cut back by 6 bases and J by 6 bases. Germline V gene data show CDR1 as SGHTA and CDR2 as FQGTGA. This CDR3 spans 14 amino acids. The CDR3 region is CASSRTGTGPEAFF. CDR3 nucleotides: TGTGCCAGCAGTCGTACCGGGACAGGGCCTGAAGCTTTCTTT.

This sequence joins TRBV27 and TRBJ2-3; 7 bases align to TRBD1. Germline CDR1 reads MNHEY; CDR2 reads SMNVEV (reference sequence). Germline trimming cut 4 bases from V and 1 base from J; bases unmatched to any gene: 5. This CDR3 contains 15 residues. CDR3 bases: TGTGCCAGCAGTTCGAGGGGGCTCGGCACAGATACGCAGTATTTT. It specifies CASSSRGLGTDTQYF.

This rearrangement joins TRBV7-3 to TRBJ2-1; the match to TRBD2 covers 14 bases. The CDR3 spans 16 residues. Trimming at V came to 6 bases and at J to 12 bases, leaving 13 bases not matched to a gene. Per germline, CDR1 SGHTA and CDR2 FQGTGA. The CDR3 nucleotides read TGTGCCAGCAGTCGGGGTGGGACTAGCGGGAGTTTTGTGCAGTTCTTC. Protein product: CASSRGGTSGSFVQFF.

The chain uses TRBV10-3 and TRBJ2-7, with 9 positions matching TRBD2. Trimming at V came to 3 bases and at J to 4 bases, leaving 7 bases not matched to a gene. Germline-derived CDR1 and CDR2 are ENHRY and SYGVKD. The CDR3 is 15 residues long. This CDR3 reads CAISDYSGRRYEQYF. CDR3 in DNA: TGTGCCATCAGTGATTATAGCGGGAGAAGATACGAGCAGTACTTC.

The rearrangement uses TRBV2 and TRBJ2-5, with no clear D. The CDR3 extends over 14 amino acids. Germline V lookup: CDR1 SNHLY, CDR2 FYNNEI. With 5 bases removed from V and 2 bases from J, the gap between germline ends came to 12 bases. The CDR3 DNA sequence: TGTGCCAGCAGTTCCCCCCCCACACAAGAGACCCAGTACTTC. Translated: CASSSPPTQETQYF. Based on the CDR3 plus reference TRBV2 and TRBJ2-5, the full variable domain is EPEVTQTPSHQVTQMGQEVILRCVPISNHLYFYWYRQILGQKVEFLVSFYNNEISEKSEIFDDQFSVERPDGSNFTLKIRSTKLEDSAMYFCASSSPPTQETQYFGPGTRLLVL.